This TCR beta chain is from a study of T cells after yellow fever vaccination. TCRdb fed the 5' RACE reads into MiXCR, producing one record per CDR3 protein. The repertoire includes hundreds of thousands of distinct CDR3 sequences, about 5.2% of them detected once, and roughly 3% sits in the top ten. Deletions cut 2 bases from V and 8 bases from J, with 21 bases between. The CDR3 extends over 16 amino acids. The germline V gene has CDR1 SGHVS and CDR2 FNYEAQ. This TCR derives from a man younger than 30 who received the YFV17D yellow fever vaccine. Sequencing was performed on CD4+ T cells sorted from PBMCs, taken on the day of the yellow fever booster vaccination. V usage is TRBV7-6 and J usage is TRBJ1-2, with D possibly being TRBD1 (6 bases). The CDR3: CASSLLLGAQKAGYTF. The CDR3 nucleotides read TGTGCCAGCAGCTTATTACTGGGGGCCCAAAAGGCCGGCTACACCTTC.